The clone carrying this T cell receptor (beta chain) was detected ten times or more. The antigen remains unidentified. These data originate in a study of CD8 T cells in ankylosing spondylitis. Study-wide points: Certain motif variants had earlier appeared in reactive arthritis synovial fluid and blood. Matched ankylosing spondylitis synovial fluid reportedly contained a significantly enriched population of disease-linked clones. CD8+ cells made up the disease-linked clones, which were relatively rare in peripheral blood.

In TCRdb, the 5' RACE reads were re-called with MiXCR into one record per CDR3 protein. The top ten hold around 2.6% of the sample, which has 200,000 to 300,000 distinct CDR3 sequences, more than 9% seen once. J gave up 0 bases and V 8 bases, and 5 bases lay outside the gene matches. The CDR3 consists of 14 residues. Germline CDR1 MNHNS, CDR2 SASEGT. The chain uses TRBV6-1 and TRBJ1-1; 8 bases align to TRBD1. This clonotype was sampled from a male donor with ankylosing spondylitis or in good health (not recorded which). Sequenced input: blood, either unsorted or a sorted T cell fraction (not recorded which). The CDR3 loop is CASDRGAMNTEAFF. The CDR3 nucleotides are TGTGCCAGCGACAGGGGCGCGATGAACACTGAAGCTTTCTTT.